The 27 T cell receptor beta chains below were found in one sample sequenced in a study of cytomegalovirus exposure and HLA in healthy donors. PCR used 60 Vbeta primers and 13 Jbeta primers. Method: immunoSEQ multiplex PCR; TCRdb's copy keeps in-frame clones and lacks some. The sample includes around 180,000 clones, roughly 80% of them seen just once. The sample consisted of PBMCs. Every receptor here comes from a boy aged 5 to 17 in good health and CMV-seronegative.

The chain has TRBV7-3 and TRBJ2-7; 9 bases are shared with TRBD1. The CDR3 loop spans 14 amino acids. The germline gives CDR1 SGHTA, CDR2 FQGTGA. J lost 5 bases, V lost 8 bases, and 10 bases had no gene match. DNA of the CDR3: TGTGCCAGCCTGGACAGGGGATCCTTCGACGAGCAGTACTTC. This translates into CASLDRGSFDEQYF.

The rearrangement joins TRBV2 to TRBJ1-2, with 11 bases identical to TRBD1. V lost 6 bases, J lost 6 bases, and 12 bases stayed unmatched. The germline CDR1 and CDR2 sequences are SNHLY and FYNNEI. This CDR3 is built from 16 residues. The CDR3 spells CASSLDRGRIENGYTF. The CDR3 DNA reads TGTGCCAGCAGCTTGGACAGGGGGCGAATTGAAAATGGCTACACCTTC.

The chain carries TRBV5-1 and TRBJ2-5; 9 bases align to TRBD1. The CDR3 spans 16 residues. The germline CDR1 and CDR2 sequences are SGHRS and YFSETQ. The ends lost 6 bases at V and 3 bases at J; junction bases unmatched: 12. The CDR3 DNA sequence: TGCGCCAGCACACTACAGGGGGCCCGGCCCGAAGAGACCCAGTACTTC. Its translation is CASTLQGARPEETQYF.

CDR3 sequence: CASSETSSVSHEQYF. CDR3 DNA: TGTGCCAGCAGTGAAACCTCCTCCGTGAGCCACGAGCAGTACTTC. The chain couples TRBV6-1 to TRBJ2-7; D is unresolved. Germline-derived CDR1 and CDR2 are MNHNS and SASEGT. This CDR3 is built from 15 residues. With 2 bases removed from V and 5 bases from J, the gap between germline ends came to 16 bases.

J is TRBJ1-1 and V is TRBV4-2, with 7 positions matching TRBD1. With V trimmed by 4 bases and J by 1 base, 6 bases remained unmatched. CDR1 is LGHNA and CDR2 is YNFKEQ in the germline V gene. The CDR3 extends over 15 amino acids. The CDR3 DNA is TGTGCCAGCAGCCGCCAACGACAGGGGAACACTGAAGCTTTCTTT. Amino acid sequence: CASSRQRQGNTEAFF.

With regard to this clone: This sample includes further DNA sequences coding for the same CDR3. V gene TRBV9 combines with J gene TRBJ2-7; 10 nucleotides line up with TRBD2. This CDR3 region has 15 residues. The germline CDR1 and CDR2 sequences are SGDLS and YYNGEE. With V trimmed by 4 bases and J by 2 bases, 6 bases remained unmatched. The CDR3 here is CASSSGLAETYEQYF. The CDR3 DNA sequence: TGTGCCAGCAGCTCTGGACTAGCGGAGACCTACGAGCAGTACTTC.

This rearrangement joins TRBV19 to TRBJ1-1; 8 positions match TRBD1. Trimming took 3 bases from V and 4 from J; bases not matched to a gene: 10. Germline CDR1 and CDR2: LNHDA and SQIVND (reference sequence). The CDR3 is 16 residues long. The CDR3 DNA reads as TGTGCCAGTAGTATGTCCCGGGGGCAGGGGGCCACTGAAGCTTTCTTT. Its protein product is CASSMSRGQGATEAFF.

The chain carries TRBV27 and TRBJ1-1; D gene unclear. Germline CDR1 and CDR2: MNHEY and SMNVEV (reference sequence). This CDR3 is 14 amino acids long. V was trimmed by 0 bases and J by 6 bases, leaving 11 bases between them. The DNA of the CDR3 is TGTGCCAGCAGTTTATCGCGAACAGCCCCTGAAGCTTTCTTT. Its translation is CASSLSRTAPEAFF.

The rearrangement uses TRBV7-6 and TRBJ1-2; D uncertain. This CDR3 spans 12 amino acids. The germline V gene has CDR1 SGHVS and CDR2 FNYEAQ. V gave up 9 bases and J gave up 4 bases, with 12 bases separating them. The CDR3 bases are TGTGCCAGTTCTCCAGATCGCTATGGCTACACCTTC. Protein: CASSPDRYGYTF.

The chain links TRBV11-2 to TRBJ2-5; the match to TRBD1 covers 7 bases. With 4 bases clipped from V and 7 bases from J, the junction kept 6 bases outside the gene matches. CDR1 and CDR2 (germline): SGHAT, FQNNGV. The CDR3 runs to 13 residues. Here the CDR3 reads CASSSDREGTQYF. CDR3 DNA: TGTGCCAGCAGCTCCGACAGGGAAGGGACCCAGTACTTC.

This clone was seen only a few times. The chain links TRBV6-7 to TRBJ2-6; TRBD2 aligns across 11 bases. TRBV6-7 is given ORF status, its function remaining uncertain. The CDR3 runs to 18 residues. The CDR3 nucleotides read TGTGAGGGGGGGACTAGCGGATATCCCCACTCTGGGGCCAACGTCCTGACTTTC. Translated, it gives CEGGTSGYPHSGANVLTF.

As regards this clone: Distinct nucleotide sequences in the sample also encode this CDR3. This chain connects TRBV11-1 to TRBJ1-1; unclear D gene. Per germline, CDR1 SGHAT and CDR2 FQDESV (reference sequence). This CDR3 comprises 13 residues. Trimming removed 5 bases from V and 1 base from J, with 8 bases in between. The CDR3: CASSLRRNTEAFF. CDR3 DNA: TGTGCCAGCAGCCTAAGAAGGAACACTGAAGCTTTCTTT.

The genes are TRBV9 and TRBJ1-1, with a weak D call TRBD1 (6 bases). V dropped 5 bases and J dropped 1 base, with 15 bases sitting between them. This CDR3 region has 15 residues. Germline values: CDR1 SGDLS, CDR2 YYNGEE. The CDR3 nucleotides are TGTGCCAGCAGACTAGCGGGGGGCCCGAACACTGAAGCTTTCTTT. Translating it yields CASRLAGGPNTEAFF.

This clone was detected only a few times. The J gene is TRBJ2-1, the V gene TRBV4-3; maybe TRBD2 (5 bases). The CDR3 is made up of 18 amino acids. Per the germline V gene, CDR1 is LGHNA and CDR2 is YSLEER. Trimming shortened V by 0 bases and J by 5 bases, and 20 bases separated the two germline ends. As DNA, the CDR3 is TGCGCCAGCAGCCAAGACTCGGCGGCTAGCCGACCTGACAATGAGCAGTTCTTC. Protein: CASSQDSAASRPDNEQFF.

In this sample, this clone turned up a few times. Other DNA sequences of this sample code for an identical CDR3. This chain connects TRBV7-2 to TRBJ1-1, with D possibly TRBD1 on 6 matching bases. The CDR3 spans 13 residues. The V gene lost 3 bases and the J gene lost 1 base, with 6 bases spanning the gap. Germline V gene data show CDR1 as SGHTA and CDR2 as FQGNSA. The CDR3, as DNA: TGTGCCAGCAGCTTGGGACAGAACACTGAAGCTTTCTTT. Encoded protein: CASSLGQNTEAFF.

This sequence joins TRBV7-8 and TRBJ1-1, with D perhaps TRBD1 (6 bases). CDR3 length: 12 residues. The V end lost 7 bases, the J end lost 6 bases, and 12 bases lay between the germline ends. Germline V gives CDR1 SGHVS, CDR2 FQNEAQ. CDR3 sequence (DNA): TGTGCCAGCAATGCCGAGGGGGCTGAAGCTTTCTTT. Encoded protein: CASNAEGAEAFF.

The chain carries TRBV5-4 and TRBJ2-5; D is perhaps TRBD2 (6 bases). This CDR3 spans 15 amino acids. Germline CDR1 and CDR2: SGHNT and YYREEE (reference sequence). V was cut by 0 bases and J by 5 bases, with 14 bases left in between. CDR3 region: CASSLAGGLKETQYF. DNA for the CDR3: TGTGCCAGCAGCTTGGCCGGAGGGCTCAAGGAGACCCAGTACTTC.

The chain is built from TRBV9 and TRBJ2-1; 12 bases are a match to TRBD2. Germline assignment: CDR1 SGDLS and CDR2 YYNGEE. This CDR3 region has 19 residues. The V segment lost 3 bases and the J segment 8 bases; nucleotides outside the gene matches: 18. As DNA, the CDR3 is TGTGCCAGCAGCGCATCTAGCGGGAGGGCCGTGTCTGTAGATTATGAGCAGTTCTTC. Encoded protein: CASSASSGRAVSVDYEQFF.

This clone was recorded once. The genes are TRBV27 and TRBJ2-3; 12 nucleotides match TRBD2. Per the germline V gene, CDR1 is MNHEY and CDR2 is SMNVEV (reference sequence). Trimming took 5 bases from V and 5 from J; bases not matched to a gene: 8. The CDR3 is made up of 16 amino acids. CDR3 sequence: CASSDWTSGAGDTQYF. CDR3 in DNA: TGTGCCAGCAGTGACTGGACTAGCGGGGCGGGAGATACGCAGTATTTT.

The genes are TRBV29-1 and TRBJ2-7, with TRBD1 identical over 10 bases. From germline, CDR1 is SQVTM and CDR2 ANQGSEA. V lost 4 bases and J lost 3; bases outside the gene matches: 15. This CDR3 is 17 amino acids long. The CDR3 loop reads CSVVNMAPGQGLYEQYF. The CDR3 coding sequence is TGCAGCGTTGTTAACATGGCACCGGGACAGGGGCTCTACGAGCAGTACTTC.

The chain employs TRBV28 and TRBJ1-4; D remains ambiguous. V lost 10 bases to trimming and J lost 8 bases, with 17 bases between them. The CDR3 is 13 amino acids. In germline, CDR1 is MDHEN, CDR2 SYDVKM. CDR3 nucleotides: TGTGCCACCAAAAAACAATCGGAGGAAAAACTGTTTTTT. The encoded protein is CATKKQSEEKLFF.

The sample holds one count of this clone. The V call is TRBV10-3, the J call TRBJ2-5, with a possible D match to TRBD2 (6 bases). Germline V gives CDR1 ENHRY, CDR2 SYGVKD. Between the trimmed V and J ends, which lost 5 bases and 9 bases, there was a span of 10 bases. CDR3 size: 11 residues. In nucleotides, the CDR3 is TGTGCCATCAGTACCACGGGGGCCCAGTACTTC. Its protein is CAISTTGAQYF.

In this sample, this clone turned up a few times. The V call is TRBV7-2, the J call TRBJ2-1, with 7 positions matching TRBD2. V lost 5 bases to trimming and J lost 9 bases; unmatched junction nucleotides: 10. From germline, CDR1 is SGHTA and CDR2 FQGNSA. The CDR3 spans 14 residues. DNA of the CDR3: TGTGCCAGCAGCGGGAGGGTTAGTTTCATTGAGCAGTTCTTC. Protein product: CASSGRVSFIEQFF.

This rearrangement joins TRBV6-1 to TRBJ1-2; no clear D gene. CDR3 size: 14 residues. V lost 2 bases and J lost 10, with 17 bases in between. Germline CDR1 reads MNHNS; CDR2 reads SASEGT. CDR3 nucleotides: TGTGCCAGCAGTGAATTTGCAGAGACATCGGACTACACCTTC. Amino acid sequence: CASSEFAETSDYTF.

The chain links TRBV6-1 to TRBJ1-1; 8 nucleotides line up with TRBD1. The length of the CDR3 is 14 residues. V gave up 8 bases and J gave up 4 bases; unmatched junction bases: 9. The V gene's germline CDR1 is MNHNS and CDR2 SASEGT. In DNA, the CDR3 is TGTGCCAGCGCAGACAGGGGCTCGTTCACTGAAGCTTTCTTT. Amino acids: CASADRGSFTEAFF.

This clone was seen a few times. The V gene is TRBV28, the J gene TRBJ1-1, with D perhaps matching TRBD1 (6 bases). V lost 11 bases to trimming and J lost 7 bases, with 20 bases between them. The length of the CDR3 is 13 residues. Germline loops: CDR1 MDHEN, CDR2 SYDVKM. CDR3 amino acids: CAGSRTAIGEAFF. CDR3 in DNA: TGTGCCGGAAGCCGGACAGCTATAGGTGAAGCTTTCTTT.

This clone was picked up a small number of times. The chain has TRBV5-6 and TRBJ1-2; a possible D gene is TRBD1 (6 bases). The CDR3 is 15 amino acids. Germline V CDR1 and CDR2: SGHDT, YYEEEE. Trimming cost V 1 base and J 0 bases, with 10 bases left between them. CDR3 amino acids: CASSLSSGANYGYTF. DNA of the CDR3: TGTGCCAGCAGCTTGAGCTCAGGGGCTAACTATGGCTACACCTTC.